These T cell receptor beta chains were read from a single sample in a study of T cells after yellow fever vaccination. MiXCR, run by TCRdb on the 5' RACE reads, gives a single entry per CDR3 protein. The sample gives a few hundred thousand distinct CDR3 sequences, 15% to 20% of which show up once; roughly a sixth is in the top ten. Sequenced material: PBMCs, taken before the yellow fever booster vaccination. All receptors derive from a man aged 18 to 29 who received the YFV17D yellow fever vaccine. CDR3s include the opening cysteine and the closing phenylalanine or tryptophan. The D gene is left open where the match is weak. Where a row states a size, it is once, few, many or the class of an expanded clone; other rows omit it.

V,size,D,J,DNA,CDR3
TRBV29-1,few,.,TRBJ1-4,TGCAGCGTTGAGCCCGCAACTAATGAAAAACTGTTTTTT,CSVEPATNEKLFF
TRBV5-1,.,.,TRBJ2-1,TGCGCCAGCAGCTCCCTCCATGAGCAGTTCTTC,CASSSLHEQFF
TRBV25-1,.,TRBD1,TRBJ2-5,TGTGCCAGCAGTGACGACAGGGGTGTTTTCGGGGAGACCCAGTACTTC,CASSDDRGVFGETQYF
TRBV10-3,few,TRBD2,TRBJ2-5,TGTGCCATCAGTAAGGGGACTAGCGGGGGAGAAGAGACCCAGTACTTC,CAISKGTSGGEETQYF
TRBV4-3,few,.,TRBJ2-2,TGCGCCAGCAGCCAAGATCTTATGGTTATCAACACCGGGGAGCTGTTTTTT,CASSQDLMVINTGELFF
TRBV20-1,.,.,TRBJ2-1,TGCAGTGCTAGGGACTTGGGGGTCCGGAATGAGCAGTTCTTC,CSARDLGVRNEQFF
TRBV28,few,TRBD2,TRBJ2-4,TGTGCCAGCAGTTTATACGGGACTAGCGGGGGGAACATTCAGTACTTC,CASSLYGTSGGNIQYF
TRBV6-2/TRBV6-3,.,.,TRBJ1-1,TGTGCCAGCAGGACAGGCTCTGAAGCTTTCTTT,CASRTGSEAFF
TRBV5-6,.,.,TRBJ1-6,TGTGCCAGCAGCTTCAGGGCTGGGGGGCCCCTCCACTTT,CASSFRAGGPLHF
TRBV7-3,few,.,TRBJ2-6,TGTGCCAGCAGCTTCCTAGGACACACGGGGGGGGCCAACGTCCTGACTTTC,CASSFLGHTGGANVLTF
TRBV28,.,TRBD2,TRBJ2-1,TGTGCCAGCAGTTTAGAACTAGCGGGCGCGTACAATGAGCAGTTCTTC,CASSLELAGAYNEQFF
TRBV27,.,TRBD2,TRBJ2-1,TGTGCCAGCAGTTTATTCGGGACTAGAGTCCATGAGCAGTTCTTC,CASSLFGTRVHEQFF
TRBV7-2,.,TRBD2,TRBJ2-5,TGTGCCAGCAGCTTAGGGGGACTAGCGGGGGGACTCCAAGAGACCCAGTACTTC,CASSLGGLAGGLQETQYF
TRBV5-1,few,TRBD1,TRBJ1-6,TGCGCCAGCAGCCTGGGACAGTCTAATTCACCCCTCTACTTT,CASSLGQSNSPLYF
TRBV5-1,few,.,TRBJ2-2,TGCGCCAGCAGCTTGTCCAGGCAGAACACCGGGGAGCTGTTTTTT,CASSLSRQNTGELFF
TRBV5-1,.,.,TRBJ2-6,TGCGCCAGCAGCTTGGAGATGGGAAAACAGGGATCTGGGGCCAACGTCCTGACTTTC,CASSLEMGKQGSGANVLTF
TRBV12-3/TRBV12-4,many,.,TRBJ2-1,TGTGCCAGCAGCGACAGGCGGACCTACAATGAGCAGTTCTTC,CASSDRRTYNEQFF
TRBV13,few,TRBD1,TRBJ2-2,TGTGCCGGACCGGACAGGGGGTCAGGGGAGCTGTTTTTT,CAGPDRGSGELFF
TRBV20-1,many,.,TRBJ2-1,TGCAGTGCTAGAGATTTTCCGAACAATGAGCAGTTCTTC,CSARDFPNNEQFF
TRBV10-1,many,TRBD2,TRBJ2-2,TGCGCCAGCAGTGCTAGCGGGGGGCCCACCGGGGAGCTGTTTTTT,CASSASGGPTGELFF
TRBV12-3/TRBV12-4,.,.,TRBJ2-2,TGTGCCAGCAGTTTATACGGGCAGGCGAACACCGGGGAGCTGTTTTTT,CASSLYGQANTGELFF
TRBV28,.,.,TRBJ2-4,TGTGCCAGCAGTTTCGGGGGCCACATTCAGTACTTC,CASSFGGHIQYF
TRBV7-2,few,.,TRBJ2-1,TGTGCCAGCAGCTTAGGCAGGGGTACCTACAATGAGCAGTTCTTC,CASSLGRGTYNEQFF
TRBV7-2,.,.,TRBJ2-3,TGTGCCAGCAGCTTAGCCCGGGTTACCCAAGGTACGCAGTATTTT,CASSLARVTQGTQYF
TRBV4-1,few,.,TRBJ2-7,TGCGCCAGCAGCCAAAGATCTGGTTTAGGCTACGAGCAGTACTTC,CASSQRSGLGYEQYF
TRBV27,few,TRBD1,TRBJ2-3,TGTGCCAGCAGTAGGCAGGGGGCCGGGGGAGATACGCAGTATTTT,CASSRQGAGGDTQYF
TRBV20-1,.,.,TRBJ1-1,TGCAGTGCTAGAGATCTAGGGGAAGAAGCTTTCTTT,CSARDLGEEAFF
TRBV27,few,TRBD1,TRBJ1-1,TGTGCCAGCAAGGTGTCAGGGGGTCGGACTGAAGCTTTCTTT,CASKVSGGRTEAFF
TRBV7-9,.,TRBD2,TRBJ2-7,TGTGCCACCCCCGGGCTAGCGGGGAGCGAGCAGTACTTC,CATPGLAGSEQYF
TRBV5-6,few,TRBD2,TRBJ2-5,TGTGCCAGCAGCTTGGCCCCAGCTAGCGGGGGGGCCGAAGAGACCCAGTACTTC,CASSLAPASGGAEETQYF
TRBV25-1,few,TRBD2,TRBJ2-4,TGTGCCAGCAGCCTACCAGCGGGGGGATCACTAGCCAAAAACATTCAGTACTTC,CASSLPAGGSLAKNIQYF
TRBV10-3,.,.,TRBJ1-5,TGTGCCATCAGTGAGTCGAACGGCAGCCATAGCAATCAGCCCCAGCATTTT,CAISESNGSHSNQPQHF
TRBV5-1,.,TRBD2,TRBJ2-3,TGCGCCAGCAGCTCCCGGACTAGCAGGGAAGATACGCAGTATTTT,CASSSRTSREDTQYF